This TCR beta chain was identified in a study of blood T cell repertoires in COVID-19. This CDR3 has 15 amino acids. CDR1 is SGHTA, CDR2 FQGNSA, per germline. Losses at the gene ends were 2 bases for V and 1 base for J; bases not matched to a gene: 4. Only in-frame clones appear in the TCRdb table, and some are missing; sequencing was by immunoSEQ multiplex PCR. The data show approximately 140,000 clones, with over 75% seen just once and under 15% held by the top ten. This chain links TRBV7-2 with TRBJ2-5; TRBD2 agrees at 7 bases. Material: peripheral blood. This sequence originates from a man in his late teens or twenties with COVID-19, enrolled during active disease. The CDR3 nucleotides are TGTGCCAGCAGCTTATCACCTAGCGGCCAAGAGACCCAGTACTTC. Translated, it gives CASSLSPSGQETQYF.